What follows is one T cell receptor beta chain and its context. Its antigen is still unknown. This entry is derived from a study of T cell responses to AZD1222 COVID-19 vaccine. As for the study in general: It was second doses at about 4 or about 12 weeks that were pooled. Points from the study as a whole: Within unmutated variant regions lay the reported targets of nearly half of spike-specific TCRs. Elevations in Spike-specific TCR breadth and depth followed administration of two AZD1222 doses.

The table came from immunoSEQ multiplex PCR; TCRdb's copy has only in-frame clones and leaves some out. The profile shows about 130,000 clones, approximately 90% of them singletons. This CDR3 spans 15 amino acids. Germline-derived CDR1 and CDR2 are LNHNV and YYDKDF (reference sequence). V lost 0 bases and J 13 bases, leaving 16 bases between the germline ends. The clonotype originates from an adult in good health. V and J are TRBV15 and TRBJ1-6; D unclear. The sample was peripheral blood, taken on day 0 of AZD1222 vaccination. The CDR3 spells CATSRDRSGRGPLHF. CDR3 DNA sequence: TGTGCCACCAGCAGAGATCGTTCGGGGAGAGGTCCCCTCCACTTT.